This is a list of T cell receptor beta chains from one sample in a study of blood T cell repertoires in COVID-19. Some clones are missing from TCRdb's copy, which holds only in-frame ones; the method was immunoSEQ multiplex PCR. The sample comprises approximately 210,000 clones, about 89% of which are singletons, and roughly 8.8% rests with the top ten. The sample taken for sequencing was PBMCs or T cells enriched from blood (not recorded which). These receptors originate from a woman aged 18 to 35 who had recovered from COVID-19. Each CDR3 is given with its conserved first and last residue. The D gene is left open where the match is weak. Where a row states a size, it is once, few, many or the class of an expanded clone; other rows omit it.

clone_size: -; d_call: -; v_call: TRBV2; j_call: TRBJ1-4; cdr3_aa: CASRIFQGDEKLFF; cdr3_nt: TGTGCCAGTCGAATTTTCCAAGGGGATGAAAAACTGTTTTTT
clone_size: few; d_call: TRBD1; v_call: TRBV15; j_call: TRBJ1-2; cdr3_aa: CATSRDRDRVDGYTF; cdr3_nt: TGTGCCACCAGCAGAGATAGGGACAGGGTCGATGGCTACACCTTC
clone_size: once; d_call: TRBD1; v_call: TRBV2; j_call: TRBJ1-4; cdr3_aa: CASRTTGRTGGEKLFF; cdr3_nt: TGTGCCAGCAGGACCACGGGTAGGACAGGCGGAGAAAAACTGTTTTTT
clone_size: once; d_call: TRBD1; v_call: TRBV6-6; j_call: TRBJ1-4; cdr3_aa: CASSRSGTVNEKLFF; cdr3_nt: TGTGCCAGCAGTCGATCCGGGACAGTAAATGAAAAACTGTTTTTT
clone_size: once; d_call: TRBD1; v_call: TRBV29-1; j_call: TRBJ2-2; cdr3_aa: CSVDLGTGRTGELFF; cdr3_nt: TGCAGCGTTGATTTGGGGACAGGGAGGACCGGGGAGCTGTTTTTT
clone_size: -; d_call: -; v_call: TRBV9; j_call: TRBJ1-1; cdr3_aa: CASSVEGLATEAFF; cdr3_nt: TGTGCCAGCAGCGTAGAGGGCCTAGCCACTGAAGCTTTCTTT
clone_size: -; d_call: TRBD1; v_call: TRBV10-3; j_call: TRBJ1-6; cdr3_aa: CAISPSLGTGNNSPLHF; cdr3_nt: TGTGCCATCAGTCCATCCCTAGGGACAGGGAACAATTCACCCCTCCACTTT
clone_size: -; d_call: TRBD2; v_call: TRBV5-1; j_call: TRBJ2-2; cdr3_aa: CASSSGGASGELFF; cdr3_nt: TGCGCCAGCAGTTCGGGAGGGGCATCCGGGGAGCTGTTTTTT
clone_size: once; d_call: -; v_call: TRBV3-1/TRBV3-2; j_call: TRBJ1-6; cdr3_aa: CASSHRTASDSPLHF; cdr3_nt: TGTGCCAGCAGCCACCGGACAGCTTCAGATTCACCCCTCCACTTT
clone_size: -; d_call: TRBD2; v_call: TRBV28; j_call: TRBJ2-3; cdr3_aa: CASGTGGAADTQYF; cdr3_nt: TGTGCCAGCGGGACCGGGGGGGCGGCAGATACGCAGTATTTT
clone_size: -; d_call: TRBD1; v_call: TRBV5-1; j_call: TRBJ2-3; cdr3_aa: CASSLHNRGGTDTQYF; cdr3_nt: TGCGCCAGCAGCTTACACAACAGGGGGGGCACAGATACGCAGTATTTT
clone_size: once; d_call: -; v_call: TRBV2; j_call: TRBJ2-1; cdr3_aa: CASSVANSPYNEQFF; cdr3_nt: TGTGCCAGCAGTGTGGCGAACAGTCCCTACAATGAGCAGTTCTTC
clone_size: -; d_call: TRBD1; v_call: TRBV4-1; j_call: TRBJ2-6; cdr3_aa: CASSRTGGTGRSGANVLTF; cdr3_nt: TGCGCCAGCAGCCGGACGGGTGGGACAGGGAGATCTGGGGCCAACGTCCTGACTTTC
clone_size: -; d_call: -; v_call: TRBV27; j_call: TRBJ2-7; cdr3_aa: CASSSGQGRYEQYF; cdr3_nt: TGTGCCAGCAGCTCTGGGCAGGGCCGCTACGAGCAGTACTTC
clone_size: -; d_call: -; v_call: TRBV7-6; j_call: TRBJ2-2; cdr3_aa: CASSLGSGANTGELFF; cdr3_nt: TGTGCCAGCAGCTTAGGTTCCGGGGCGAACACCGGGGAGCTGTTTTTT
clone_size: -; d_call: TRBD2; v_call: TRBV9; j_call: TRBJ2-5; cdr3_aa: CASSVKRGSGETQYF; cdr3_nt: TGTGCCAGCAGCGTAAAGCGGGGGTCGGGAGAGACCCAGTACTTC
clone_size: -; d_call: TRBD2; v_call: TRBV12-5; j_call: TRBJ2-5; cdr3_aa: CASGLPAIPGGQYF; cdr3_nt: TGTGCTAGTGGTTTGCCGGCTATCCCGGGGGGCCAGTACTTC
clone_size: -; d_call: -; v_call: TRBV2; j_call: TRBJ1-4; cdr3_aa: CASTAGNEKLFF; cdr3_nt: TGTGCCAGCACTGCGGGGAATGAAAAACTGTTTTTT
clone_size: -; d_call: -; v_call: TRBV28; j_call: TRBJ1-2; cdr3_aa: CATTWEGAFYGYTF; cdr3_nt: TGTGCCACCACCTGGGAGGGCGCTTTCTATGGCTACACCTTC
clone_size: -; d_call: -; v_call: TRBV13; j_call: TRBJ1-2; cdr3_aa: CASSLGLRGVGAGDSDYGYTF; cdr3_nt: TGTGCCAGCAGCTTAGGCCTCCGGGGCGTGGGGGCTGGGGATAGTGACTATGGCTACACCTTC
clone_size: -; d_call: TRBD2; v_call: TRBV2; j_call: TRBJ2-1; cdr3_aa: CASSEGLAGGYNEQFF; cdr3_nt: TGTGCCAGCAGTGAGGGACTAGCGGGGGGGTACAATGAGCAGTTCTTC
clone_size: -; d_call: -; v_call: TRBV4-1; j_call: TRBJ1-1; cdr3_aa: CASSPQQDTEAFF; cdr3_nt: TGCGCCAGCAGCCCACAACAGGACACTGAAGCTTTCTTT
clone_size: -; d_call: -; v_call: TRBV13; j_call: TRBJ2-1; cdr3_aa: CASSDLGAETSSGEQFF; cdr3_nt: TGTGCCAGCAGCGATTTAGGGGCCGAGACTAGTTCAGGTGAGCAGTTCTTC
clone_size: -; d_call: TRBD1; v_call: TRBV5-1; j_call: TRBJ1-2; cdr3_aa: CASSPGQVYGYTF; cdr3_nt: TGCGCCAGCAGCCCAGGACAGGTGTATGGCTACACCTTC
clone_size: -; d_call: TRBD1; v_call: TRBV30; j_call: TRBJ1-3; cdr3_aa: CAWRATGANTIYF; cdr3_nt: TGTGCCTGGAGAGCGACAGGGGCGAACACCATATATTTT
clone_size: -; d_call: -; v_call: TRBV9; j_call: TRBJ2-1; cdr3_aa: CASRGTGGVYNEQFF; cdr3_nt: TGTGCCAGCAGGGGGACTGGCGGGGTTTACAATGAGCAGTTCTTC
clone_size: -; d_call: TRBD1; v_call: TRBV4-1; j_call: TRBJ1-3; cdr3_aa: CASSPAQGEGGNTIYF; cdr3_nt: TGCGCCAGCAGCCCCGCACAGGGGGAGGGCGGAAACACCATATATTTT
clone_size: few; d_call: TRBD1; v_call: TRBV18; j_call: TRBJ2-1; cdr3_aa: CASSPGQLYNEQFF; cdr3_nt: TGTGCCAGCTCACCGGGACAGCTTTACAATGAGCAGTTCTTC
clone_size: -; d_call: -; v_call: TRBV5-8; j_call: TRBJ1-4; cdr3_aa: CASSLDSTNEKLFF; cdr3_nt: TGTGCCAGCAGCCTTGACTCAACTAATGAAAAACTGTTTTTT
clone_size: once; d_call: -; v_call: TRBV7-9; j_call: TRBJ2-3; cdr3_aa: CASSLGQVRDTQYF; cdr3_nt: TGTGCCAGCAGCTTAGGACAGGTACGGGATACGCAGTATTTT
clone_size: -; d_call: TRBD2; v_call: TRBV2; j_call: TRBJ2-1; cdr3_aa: CASGRLAGGFEQFF; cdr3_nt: TGTGCCAGCGGCAGACTAGCGGGGGGGTTTGAGCAGTTCTTC
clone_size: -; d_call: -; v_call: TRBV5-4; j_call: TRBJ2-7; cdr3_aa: CASSLFYEQYF; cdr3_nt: TGTGCCAGCAGCCTCTTCTACGAGCAGTACTTC
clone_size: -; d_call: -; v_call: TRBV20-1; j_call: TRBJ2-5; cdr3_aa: CSAGLGETQYF; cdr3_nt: TGCAGTGCTGGCCTAGGAGAGACCCAGTACTTC
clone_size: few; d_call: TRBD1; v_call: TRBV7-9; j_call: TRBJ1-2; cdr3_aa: CASSLAWDSYYGYTF; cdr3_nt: TGTGCCAGCAGCTTAGCTTGGGACAGCTATTATGGCTACACCTTC
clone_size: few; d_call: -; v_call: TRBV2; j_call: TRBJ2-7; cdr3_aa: CASSEAADEQYF; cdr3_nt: TGTGCCAGCAGTGAAGCGGCTGACGAGCAGTACTTC
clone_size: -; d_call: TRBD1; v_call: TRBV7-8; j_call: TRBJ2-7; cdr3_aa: CASRRTGNEQYF; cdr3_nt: TGTGCCAGCAGAAGGACAGGGAACGAGCAGTACTTC
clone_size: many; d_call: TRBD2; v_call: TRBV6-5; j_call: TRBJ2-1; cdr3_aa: CASSYSGGGEYNEQFF; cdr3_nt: TGTGCCAGCAGTTACTCGGGTGGGGGGGAATACAATGAGCAGTTCTTC